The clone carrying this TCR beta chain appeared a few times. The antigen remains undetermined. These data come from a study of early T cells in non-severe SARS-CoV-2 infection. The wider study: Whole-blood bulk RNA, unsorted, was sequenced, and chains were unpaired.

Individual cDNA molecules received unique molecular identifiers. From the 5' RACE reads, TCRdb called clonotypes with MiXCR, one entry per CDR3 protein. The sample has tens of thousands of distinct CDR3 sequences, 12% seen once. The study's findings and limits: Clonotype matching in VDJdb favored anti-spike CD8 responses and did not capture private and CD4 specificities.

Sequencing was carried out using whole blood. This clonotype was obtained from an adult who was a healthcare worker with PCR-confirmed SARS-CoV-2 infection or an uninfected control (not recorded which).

The CDR3 DNA sequence: TGTGCCAGCATCTCACAGGGAAACTATAATTCACCCCTCCACTTT. It codes for CASISQGNYNSPLHF. The chain combines TRBV6-1 with TRBJ1-6; TRBD1 is a possible D gene (6 bases). The V end lost 7 bases, the J end lost 3 bases, and 13 bases lay between the germline ends. The CDR3 has 15 residues. CDR1 and CDR2 from the germline V gene are MNHNS and SASEGT.